The present TCR beta chain was sequenced within a study of shared clonotypes between healthy human individuals. Overall study context: Every donor yielded three CD4 naive, three CD4 memory, two CD8 naive and one CD8 memory plate.

CD45RO-negative CD8 cells positively selected for CCR7 made up the naive population, which excluded terminally differentiated effector memory CD45RA+ cells. At deep level, the assay was performed. For each subset, genomic DNA was distributed in equal portions over several immunoSEQ plates. TCRdb's copy holds only in-frame clones and misses some; the assay was immunoSEQ multiplex PCR. The sample has approximately 2,200,000 clones; about 92% are singletons. The CDR3 is 17 amino acids. Losses at the gene ends were 2 bases for V and 2 bases for J; bases not matched to a gene: 8. Germline V gene lookup returns CDR1 SEHNR and CDR2 FQNEAQ (reference sequence).

This receptor was obtained from a man in his late teens or twenties in good health. Some clones in this sample may be carry-over from other donors' samples. The sample taken for sequencing was naive CD8+ T cells from PBMCs. The chain carries TRBV7-9 and TRBJ1-3, with 8 nucleotides matching TRBD1. The CDR3 coding sequence is TGTGCCAGCAGCTTACGGACAGGGTCGAGGGCTGGAAACACCATATATTTT. Residues: CASSLRTGSRAGNTIYF.